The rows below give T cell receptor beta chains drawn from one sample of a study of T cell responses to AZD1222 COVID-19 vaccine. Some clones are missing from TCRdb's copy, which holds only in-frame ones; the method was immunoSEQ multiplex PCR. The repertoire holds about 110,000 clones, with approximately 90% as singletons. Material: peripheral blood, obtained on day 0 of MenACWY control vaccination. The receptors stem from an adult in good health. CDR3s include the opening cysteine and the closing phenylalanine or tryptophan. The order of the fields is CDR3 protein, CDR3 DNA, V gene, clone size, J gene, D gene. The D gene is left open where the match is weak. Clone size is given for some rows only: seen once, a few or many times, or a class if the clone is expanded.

cdr3_aa: CASSMGQGTTYEQYF
cdr3_nt: TGTGCCAGTAGTATGGGACAGGGGACGACCTACGAGCAGTACTTC
v_call: TRBV19
clone_size: NA
j_call: TRBJ2-7
d_call: TRBD1

cdr3_aa: CASGRGGHGYTF
cdr3_nt: TGTGCCAGCGGCAGGGGGGGGCATGGCTACACCTTC
v_call: TRBV12-3/TRBV12-4
clone_size: NA
j_call: TRBJ1-2
d_call: TRBD1

cdr3_aa: CASSLAGGHYEQYF
cdr3_nt: TGCGCCAGCAGCCTCGCCGGGGGGCACTACGAGCAGTACTTC
v_call: TRBV5-1
clone_size: NA
j_call: TRBJ2-7
d_call: NA

cdr3_aa: CASSLPNEGTAYEQYF
cdr3_nt: TGTGCCAGCAGTTTACCTAATGAGGGGACCGCTTACGAGCAGTACTTC
v_call: TRBV28
clone_size: NA
j_call: TRBJ2-7
d_call: NA

cdr3_aa: CASSLQENQPQHF
cdr3_nt: TGTGCCAGCAGCTTACAGGAGAATCAGCCCCAGCATTTT
v_call: TRBV7-2
clone_size: NA
j_call: TRBJ1-5
d_call: NA

cdr3_aa: CASSVGTSGEGEQFF
cdr3_nt: TGTGCCAGCAGCGTGGGGACTAGCGGGGAGGGTGAGCAGTTCTTC
v_call: TRBV9
clone_size: NA
j_call: TRBJ2-1
d_call: TRBD2

cdr3_aa: CASSLALNGEDGYTF
cdr3_nt: TGTGCCAGCAGCTTGGCCCTAAACGGTGAAGATGGCTACACCTTC
v_call: TRBV5-5
clone_size: few
j_call: TRBJ1-2
d_call: NA

cdr3_aa: CASRRRTASGANVLTF
cdr3_nt: TGTGCCAGCAGAAGACGGACAGCTTCTGGGGCCAACGTCCTGACTTTC
v_call: TRBV28
clone_size: NA
j_call: TRBJ2-6
d_call: NA

cdr3_aa: CASSLLPVGERNQPQHF
cdr3_nt: TGTGCCAGCAGCTTACTCCCGGTGGGGGAACGCAATCAGCCCCAGCATTTT
v_call: TRBV7-8
clone_size: NA
j_call: TRBJ1-5
d_call: NA

cdr3_aa: CASSLAGRNQETQYF
cdr3_nt: TGCGCCAGCAGCTTGGCGGGACGTAACCAAGAGACCCAGTACTTC
v_call: TRBV5-1
clone_size: few
j_call: TRBJ2-5
d_call: NA

cdr3_aa: CASSPPGQGGEKLFF
cdr3_nt: TGTGCCAGCTCACCTCCGGGACAGGGAGGTGAAAAACTGTTTTTT
v_call: TRBV18
clone_size: NA
j_call: TRBJ1-4
d_call: TRBD1

cdr3_aa: CASSLSQATEAFF
cdr3_nt: TGTGCCAGCAGCTTAAGCCAGGCCACTGAAGCTTTCTTT
v_call: TRBV7-9
clone_size: NA
j_call: TRBJ1-1
d_call: NA

cdr3_aa: CASRVQGTYGYTF
cdr3_nt: TGTGCCAGCAGGGTACAGGGGACCTATGGCTACACCTTC
v_call: TRBV3-1/TRBV3-2
clone_size: NA
j_call: TRBJ1-2
d_call: TRBD1

cdr3_aa: CASSEKTGGVNGYTF
cdr3_nt: TGTGCCAGCAGCGAGAAGACAGGGGGCGTGAATGGCTACACCTTC
v_call: TRBV27
clone_size: once
j_call: TRBJ1-2
d_call: TRBD1

cdr3_aa: CASSYNSADQQTYEQYF
cdr3_nt: TGTGCCAGCAGTTACAATAGCGCGGATCAACAGACCTACGAGCAGTACTTC
v_call: TRBV6-2/TRBV6-3
clone_size: NA
j_call: TRBJ2-7
d_call: NA

cdr3_aa: CSAPGDTGELFF
cdr3_nt: TGCAGCGCCCCAGGGGACACCGGGGAGCTGTTTTTT
v_call: TRBV29-1
clone_size: NA
j_call: TRBJ2-2
d_call: NA

cdr3_aa: CASSESNPRETQYF
cdr3_nt: TGTGCCAGCAGTGAATCCAACCCTCGGGAGACCCAGTACTTC
v_call: TRBV25-1
clone_size: once
j_call: TRBJ2-5
d_call: NA

cdr3_aa: CASSQDLQLLSGNTIYF
cdr3_nt: TGTGCCAGCAGCCAAGATTTACAACTCCTCTCTGGAAACACCATATATTTT
v_call: TRBV4-2
clone_size: NA
j_call: TRBJ1-3
d_call: NA

cdr3_aa: CSVEAGSYEQYF
cdr3_nt: TGCAGCGTTGAGGCGGGTAGTTACGAGCAGTACTTC
v_call: TRBV29-1
clone_size: NA
j_call: TRBJ2-7
d_call: NA

cdr3_aa: CASRRAGEYYGYTF
cdr3_nt: TGTGCCAGCAGACGGGCAGGGGAGTACTATGGCTACACCTTC
v_call: TRBV6-5
clone_size: NA
j_call: TRBJ1-2
d_call: NA

cdr3_aa: CASSFNRGGHEQYF
cdr3_nt: TGTGCCAGCAGCTTTAACAGGGGAGGTCACGAGCAGTACTTC
v_call: TRBV7-3
clone_size: NA
j_call: TRBJ2-7
d_call: NA

cdr3_aa: CASSLAHPGTYEQYF
cdr3_nt: TGTGCCAGCAGCTTAGCCCACCCAGGAACCTACGAGCAGTACTTC
v_call: TRBV11-2
clone_size: NA
j_call: TRBJ2-7
d_call: NA

cdr3_aa: CASSPSGNTEAFF
cdr3_nt: TGTGCCAGCAGCCCCAGTGGGAACACTGAAGCTTTCTTT
v_call: TRBV6-5
clone_size: NA
j_call: TRBJ1-1
d_call: NA

cdr3_aa: CASSISLGNEQFF
cdr3_nt: TGTGCCAGTAGTATTAGTTTGGGCAATGAGCAGTTCTTC
v_call: TRBV19
clone_size: NA
j_call: TRBJ2-1
d_call: NA

cdr3_aa: CASSLADTQYF
cdr3_nt: TGTGCCAGCAGTTTAGCAGATACGCAGTATTTT
v_call: TRBV28
clone_size: once
j_call: TRBJ2-3
d_call: NA

cdr3_aa: CASSGDGNSGNTIYF
cdr3_nt: TGCGCCAGCAGCGGGGACGGGAACTCTGGAAACACCATATATTTT
v_call: TRBV5-1
clone_size: once
j_call: TRBJ1-3
d_call: NA

cdr3_aa: CASSWDYRESTEAFF
cdr3_nt: TGCGCCAGCAGCTGGGATTACAGGGAGTCCACTGAAGCTTTCTTT
v_call: TRBV5-1
clone_size: NA
j_call: TRBJ1-1
d_call: NA

cdr3_aa: CASGAGTANYGYTF
cdr3_nt: TGCGCCAGCGGCGCGGGGACAGCTAACTATGGCTACACCTTC
v_call: TRBV5-1
clone_size: NA
j_call: TRBJ1-2
d_call: TRBD1

cdr3_aa: CASSLYSRTTNTEAFF
cdr3_nt: TGCGCCAGCAGCTTGTATTCTAGGACGACGAACACTGAAGCTTTCTTT
v_call: TRBV5-1
clone_size: few
j_call: TRBJ1-1
d_call: NA

cdr3_aa: CAWSRTGLTGNTIYF
cdr3_nt: TGTGCCTGGAGCAGGACAGGGCTCACTGGAAACACCATATATTTT
v_call: TRBV30
clone_size: NA
j_call: TRBJ1-3
d_call: TRBD1

cdr3_aa: CASSDLDRGRADTQYF
cdr3_nt: TGTGCCAGCAGTGACTTGGACAGGGGTCGCGCAGATACGCAGTATTTT
v_call: TRBV6-1
clone_size: NA
j_call: TRBJ2-3
d_call: TRBD1

cdr3_aa: CASSTYRDSGDTQYF
cdr3_nt: TGTGCCAGCAGTACCTACAGGGACTCTGGGGATACGCAGTATTTT
v_call: TRBV6-5
clone_size: NA
j_call: TRBJ2-3
d_call: NA

cdr3_aa: CASSPTSGSYNEQFF
cdr3_nt: TGTGCCAGCAGCCCAACTAGCGGCTCCTACAATGAGCAGTTCTTC
v_call: TRBV7-6
clone_size: once
j_call: TRBJ2-1
d_call: TRBD2

cdr3_aa: CASSLTHQETQYF
cdr3_nt: TGTGCCAGCAGTTTGACACACCAAGAGACCCAGTACTTC
v_call: TRBV7-6
clone_size: NA
j_call: TRBJ2-5
d_call: NA

cdr3_aa: CSASDDRNQPQHF
cdr3_nt: TGCAGTGCTAGTGATGACAGGAATCAGCCCCAGCATTTT
v_call: TRBV20-1
clone_size: NA
j_call: TRBJ1-5
d_call: NA

cdr3_aa: CASSVVGTGYEQYF
cdr3_nt: TGTGCCAGCAGCGTAGTGGGGACAGGGTACGAGCAGTACTTC
v_call: TRBV9
clone_size: NA
j_call: TRBJ2-7
d_call: TRBD1

cdr3_aa: CASSYYGQGVDQPQHF
cdr3_nt: TGTGCCAGCAGTTACTACGGACAGGGCGTGGATCAGCCCCAGCATTTT
v_call: TRBV6-5
clone_size: NA
j_call: TRBJ1-5
d_call: TRBD1

cdr3_aa: CASSFGDGVGKLFF
cdr3_nt: TGTGCCAGCAGTTTTGGGGACGGCGTGGGGAAACTGTTTTTT
v_call: TRBV28
clone_size: NA
j_call: TRBJ1-4
d_call: NA

cdr3_aa: CASSEFGGADTGELFF
cdr3_nt: TGTGCCAGCAGTGAATTCGGGGGCGCCGACACCGGGGAGCTGTTTTTT
v_call: TRBV2
clone_size: NA
j_call: TRBJ2-2
d_call: NA

cdr3_aa: CASSSGSQGSQPQHF
cdr3_nt: TGTGCCAGCAGTTCCGGGTCACAGGGGAGTCAGCCCCAGCATTTT
v_call: TRBV6-5
clone_size: once
j_call: TRBJ1-5
d_call: TRBD1

cdr3_aa: CASSAPGRGYTEAFF
cdr3_nt: TGTGCCAGCAGCGCCCCAGGGAGAGGGTACACTGAAGCTTTCTTT
v_call: TRBV7-2
clone_size: NA
j_call: TRBJ1-1
d_call: NA

cdr3_aa: CASSQGGASLFF
cdr3_nt: TGTGCCAGCAGCCAAGGGGGGGCTTCTTTGTTCTTC
v_call: TRBV3-1/TRBV3-2
clone_size: NA
j_call: TRBJ2-1
d_call: NA

cdr3_aa: CASSSQGADTEAFF
cdr3_nt: TGTGCCAGCAGCTCCCAGGGCGCGGACACTGAAGCTTTCTTT
v_call: TRBV5-5
clone_size: once
j_call: TRBJ1-1
d_call: NA